The entry below gives a single TCR beta chain sequence along with its context. Antigen: not known. Here immunoSEQ multiplex PCR was the method, and the copy in TCRdb shows in-frame clones only, minus some. The data show tens of thousands of clones, more than 65% seen once. Before the COVID-19 pandemic, during about 2010-2018, CD4+ T cells were taken from unexposed donors. After approximately ten days of culture, CD4+ T cells were isolated. On days 3 and 7, cultures got half fresh IL-2 medium. This specimen comes from a study of CD4 T cells in relation to SARS-CoV-2 and coronaviruses. The CDR3 loop spans 17 amino acids. The germline gives CDR1 SGHRS, CDR2 YFSETQ. Trimming cost V 2 bases and J 0 bases, with 12 bases left between them. General study points: Crossreactivity was assessed only for spike protein, not other viral proteins.

The chain joins TRBV5-1 to TRBJ2-6; D gene ambiguous. The TCR sequence derives from a human donor in good health. The specimen was CD4+ T cells from PBMCs, cultured in vitro. CDR3 residues: CASSFSGAVSGANVLTF. The CDR3 coding sequence is TGCGCCAGCAGCTTTTCGGGCGCGGTCTCTGGGGCCAACGTCCTGACTTTC.